These 32 T cell receptor beta chains were sequenced from one sample in a study of T cells in Graves' hyperthyroidism and ophthalmopathy. Researchers took RNA transcripts and amplified the TCR beta CDR3 regions from them. RT-PCR in the first round (using the HTBI primer set) targeted the TCR CDR3. TCRdb re-derived calls from the multiplex PCR reads in MiXCR, one entry per CDR3 protein. The sample has 660,000 or so distinct CDR3 sequences, around 20% seen once. The sequenced sample was blood. All receptors come from a man aged 25 to 45 with Graves' ophthalmopathy.

This clonotype was observed a few times. This chain uses TRBV6-2 or TRBV6-3 with TRBJ2-1; 13 nucleotides agree with TRBD2. With V trimmed by 2 bases and J by 9 bases, 4 bases remained unmatched. The CDR3 length is 15 residues. Germline CDR1 MNHEY, CDR2 SVGEGT. The CDR3 reads CASSYRTSGSSEQFF. The CDR3 bases are TGTGCCAGCAGTTACCGGACTAGCGGGAGCAGTGAGCAGTTCTTC.

The chain uses TRBV3-1 and TRBJ2-2; unclear D gene. Germline CDR1 is LGHDT and CDR2 is YNNKEL (reference sequence). The CDR3 runs to 16 residues. V was trimmed by 0 bases and J by 7 bases, leaving 15 bases between them. CDR3 amino acids: CASSQEAWADNGELFF. In DNA form, the CDR3 reads TGTGCCAGCAGCCAAGAGGCGTGGGCTGATAACGGGGAGCTGTTTTTT.

This clonotype was seen at least ten times. V gene TRBV18 combines with J gene TRBJ1-2; 8 bases align to TRBD1. The CDR3 is 15 amino acids. J gave up 3 bases and V 0 bases, and 3 bases lay outside the gene matches. CDR1 is KGHSH and CDR2 is LQKENI in the germline V gene. The CDR3 is CASSPPQGAHYGYTF. CDR3 in DNA: TGTGCCAGCTCACCACCTCAGGGGGCCCACTATGGCTACACCTTC. Variable domain in full (rest from reference TRBV18 and TRBJ1-2): NAGVMQNPRHLVRRRGQEARLRCSPMKGHSHVYWYRQLPEEGLKFMVYLQKENIIDESGMPKERFSAEFPKEGPSILRIQQVVRGDSAAYFCASSPPQGAHYGYTFGSGTRLTVV.

This clonotype showed up many times. The rearrangement uses TRBV2 and TRBJ2-7; 8 bases are a match to TRBD1. Trimming took 1 base from V and 6 from J; bases not matched to a gene: 14. Per germline, CDR1 SNHLY and CDR2 FYNNEI. The CDR3 loop spans 17 amino acids. The CDR3 DNA sequence: TGTGCCAGCAGTGAAGAGGGGTGGACAGGGTCCGCCCTCGAGCAGTACTTC. Translation gives CASSEEGWTGSALEQYF.

This clonotype came up a few times. V and J are TRBV12-3 or TRBV12-4 and TRBJ2-5; 10 bases are shared with TRBD1. With V trimmed by 3 bases and J by 2 bases, 12 bases remained unmatched. The CDR3 spans 18 residues. The CDR3 nucleotides read TGTGCCAGCAGTTTGGGAGACTTCGCGGACAGGGGGCAAGAGACCCAGTACTTC. It codes for CASSLGDFADRGQETQYF.

The rearrangement joins TRBV28 to TRBJ2-5; no clear D. The germline CDR1 and CDR2 sequences are MDHEN and SYDVKM. Trimming pared 6 bases from V and 10 bases from J, leaving 21 bases between. CDR3 length equals 14 residues. CDR3 residues: CASSYPKLLGIQYF. The CDR3 coding sequence is TGTGCCAGCAGCTATCCCAAACTGCTAGGGATCCAGTACTTC.

This clonotype was observed a few times. One end of the junction does not line up with germline, which may come from a read error. The chain recombines TRBV6-6 with TRBJ2-1, with 7 bases that match TRBD2. CDR1 is MNHNY, CDR2 SVGAGI, per germline (reference sequence). This CDR3 region has 18 residues. As DNA, the CDR3 is TGTGCCAGCAGCTACTCTTTCCCCACTAGCGACCGCGGTGATGAGCAGTTCTTC. This translates into CASSYSFPTSDRGDEQFF.

The V and J genes are TRBV11-2 and TRBJ2-5; 8 bases line up with TRBD2. The germline V gene has CDR1 SGHAT and CDR2 FQNNGV. V dropped 1 base and J dropped 3; count of bases not matched to a gene: 7. There are 16 residues in the CDR3. The CDR3 region is CASSLGAGGRKETQYF. CDR3 nucleotides: TGTGCCAGCAGCTTAGGGGCGGGAGGCAGGAAAGAGACCCAGTACTTC.

To note about this clonotype: A read error may explain this, as a much larger clone is one base away. V gene TRBV20-1 combines with J gene TRBJ2-1, with D tentatively TRBD2 (5 bases). The germline V gene encodes CDR1 DFQATT and CDR2 SNEGSKA (reference sequence). V was pared by 8 bases and J by 0 bases, with 17 bases between. This CDR3 spans 15 amino acids. CDR3 sequence: CSTVAHLSSYNEQFF. CDR3 nucleotides: TGCAGTACGGTAGCGCATCTGAGCTCCTACAATGAGCAGTTCTTC.

This chain links TRBV18 with TRBJ2-3; D possibly corresponds to TRBD1 (5 bases). The V and J ends lost 1 base and 4 bases respectively, with 12 bases between them. The CDR3 runs to 15 residues. Germline CDR1 reads KGHSH; CDR2 reads LQKENI. The CDR3 loop is CASSPQGSLADTQYF. CDR3 sequence (DNA): TGTGCCAGCTCACCACAGGGGTCTCTTGCAGATACGCAGTATTTT.

This clonotype was detected only once. V and J are TRBV27 and TRBJ2-3; TRBD1 aligns across 8 bases. Germline lookup yields CDR1 MNHEY and CDR2 SMNVEV (reference sequence). V lost 4 bases to trimming and J lost 4 bases; unmatched junction nucleotides: 7. The CDR3 contains 15 residues. The CDR3 nucleotides are TGTGCCAGCAGTTCTTCACGACAGGGGTCAGATACGCAGTATTTT. Its protein is CASSSSRQGSDTQYF.

There are a few counts of this clonotype. J is TRBJ2-5 and V is TRBV7-8; the match to TRBD1 covers 7 bases. The germline CDR1 and CDR2 sequences are SGHVS and FQNEAQ. The CDR3 is 16 amino acids. V shed 2 bases, J shed 2 bases, and the junction held 8 bases outside the gene matches. The CDR3 sequence is CASSLRPGQPQETQYF. The CDR3 DNA sequence: TGTGCCAGCAGCTTACGACCGGGACAGCCTCAAGAGACCCAGTACTTC.

The rearrangement uses TRBV6-2 or TRBV6-3 and TRBJ1-5; TRBD1 agrees at 7 bases. With 6 bases clipped from V and 1 base from J, the junction kept 6 bases outside the gene matches. This CDR3 spans 15 amino acids. Germline assignment: CDR1 MNHEY and CDR2 SVGEGT. The CDR3 nucleotides read TGTGCCAGCAGCCCGGTCAGGGGGAGCAATCAGCCCCAGCATTTT. It specifies CASSPVRGSNQPQHF.

The V call is TRBV20-1, the J call TRBJ2-2; 9 bases align to TRBD1. V lost 3 bases and J lost 1; bases outside the gene matches: 15. CDR1 DFQATT and CDR2 SNEGSKA come from the germline V gene (reference sequence). The CDR3 covers 19 residues. CDR3 nucleotides: TGCAGTGCTAGTCCGGACAGGGGCAATGACCCCAAGAACACCGGGGAGCTGTTTTTT. It is translated as CSASPDRGNDPKNTGELFF.

Many counts were recorded for this clonotype. The chain links TRBV3-1 to TRBJ2-7; maybe TRBD2 (6 bases). V was trimmed by 0 bases and J by 7 bases, leaving 13 bases between them. Germline CDR1 LGHDT, CDR2 YNNKEL (reference sequence). The length of the CDR3 is 14 residues. CDR3 sequence reads: CASSQDGRGIEQYF. The DNA of the CDR3 is TGTGCCAGCAGCCAAGACGGGCGGGGAATAGAGCAGTACTTC.

The CDR3: CASSYSPFYEQYF. CDR3 sequence (DNA): TGTGCCAGCAGTTATAGTCCCTTCTACGAGCAGTACTTC. The rearrangement joins TRBV6-5 to TRBJ2-7; D is uncertain. Germline CDR1 reads MNHEY; CDR2 reads SVGAGI. V lost 3 bases to trimming and J lost 3 bases, with 9 bases between them. The CDR3 spans 13 residues.

In this sample, this clonotype turned up a few times. The chain joins TRBV24-1 to TRBJ1-1; the D gene is possibly TRBD1 (6 bases). This CDR3 has 13 residues. In germline, CDR1 is KGHDR, CDR2 SFDVKD. V was trimmed by 7 bases and J by 1 base, leaving 9 bases between them. The CDR3 sequence: CATRGAGNTEAFF. The CDR3 DNA sequence: TGTGCCACCAGGGGGGCAGGGAACACTGAAGCTTTCTTT.

This clonotype was detected many times. The V gene is TRBV6-2 or TRBV6-3, the J gene TRBJ2-7; the D gene is possibly TRBD1 (6 bases). The CDR3 runs to 14 residues. The V gene's germline CDR1 is MNHEY and CDR2 SVGEGT. Trimming removed 6 bases at V and 3 bases at J, with 15 bases between. The DNA for the CDR3 is TGTGCCAGCAGATTCGCCGGGACATTCTACGAGCAGTACTTC. Encoded protein: CASRFAGTFYEQYF.

This clonotype has at least ten counts. This chain links TRBV28 with TRBJ1-5; 8 bases map to TRBD1. V gave up 4 bases and J gave up 5 bases; unmatched junction bases: 7. This CDR3 is built from 15 residues. CDR1 is MDHEN, CDR2 SYDVKM, per germline. CDR3 DNA sequence: TGTGCCAGCAGTTCGAATGGACAGGGTTATCAGCCCCAGCATTTT. Its protein product is CASSSNGQGYQPQHF.

This clonotype was observed a few times. The chain recombines TRBV6-2 or TRBV6-3 with TRBJ2-5; D perhaps matches TRBD1 (5 bases). The V end lost 2 bases, the J end lost 2 bases, and 15 bases lay between the germline ends. The CDR3 is 16 residues long. Germline lookup yields CDR1 MNHEY and CDR2 SVGEGT. For the CDR3, the DNA is TGTGCCAGCAGTTACCCTCAGGGCAGGGTACAAGAGACCCAGTACTTC. It encodes CASSYPQGRVQETQYF.

This clonotype was counted between two and nine times. The rearrangement uses TRBV3-1 and TRBJ1-1, with D uncertain. CDR1 LGHDT and CDR2 YNNKEL come from the germline V gene (reference sequence). V gave up 1 base and J gave up 6 bases, with 6 bases separating them. This CDR3 is 12 amino acids long. CDR3 sequence reads: CASSQGISEAFF. For the CDR3, the DNA is TGTGCCAGCAGCCAAGGAATATCTGAAGCTTTCTTT.

J is TRBJ2-7 and V is TRBV12-3 or TRBV12-4; a weak D match, TRBD1 (6 bases). The length of the CDR3 is 12 residues. V shed 6 bases and J shed 4 bases, with 10 bases lying between them. CDR3 sequence: CASRDSLYEQYF. CDR3 DNA: TGTGCCAGCAGGGACAGCCTATACGAGCAGTACTTC.

There are many counts of this clonotype. The chain has TRBV11-2 and TRBJ1-6; D is perhaps TRBD1 (5 bases). V lost 2 bases and J 9 bases, leaving 14 bases between the germline ends. Per germline, CDR1 SGHAT and CDR2 FQNNGV. This CDR3 has 15 residues. The CDR3 DNA reads TGTGCCAGCAGCTTACAGGGTAACATCGGTTCACCCCTCCACTTT. This sequence encodes CASSLQGNIGSPLHF. Full variable domain (remainder filled in from reference TRBV11-2 and TRBJ1-6): EAGVAQSPRYKIIEKRQSVAFWCNPISGHATLYWYQQILGQGPKLLIQFQNNGVVDDSQLPKDRFSAERLKGVDSTLKIQPAKLEDSAVYLCASSLQGNIGSPLHFGNGTRLTVT.

In regard to this clonotype: This may be a read error: a much more frequent sequence differs by one nucleotide. The J gene is TRBJ1-2, the V gene TRBV15; D call uncertain. V lost 5 bases to trimming and J lost 8 bases, with 18 bases between them. The CDR3 runs to 14 residues. Germline assignment: CDR1 LNHNV and CDR2 YYDKDF (reference sequence). Here the CDR3 reads CATSGGGPSDGYTF. The CDR3 DNA reads as TGTGCCACCAGCGGAGGTGGCCCGTCGGACGGCTACACCTTC. Using reference TRBV15 and TRBJ1-2 for the parts outside the CDR3, the full variable domain is DAMVIQNPRYQVTQFGKPVTLSCSQTLNHNVMYWYQQKSSQAPKLLFHYYDKDFNNEADTPDNFQSRRPNTSFCFLDIRSPGLGDTAMYLCATSGGGPSDGYTFGSGTRLTVV.

The chain combines TRBV5-1 with TRBJ2-7; D is tentatively TRBD1 or TRBD2 (5 bases each). This CDR3 has 14 amino acids. V lost 2 bases and J 7 bases, leaving 16 bases between the germline ends. Germline V gives CDR1 SGHRS, CDR2 YFSETQ. The CDR3 protein is CASSLWGKQREQYF. CDR3 bases: TGCGCCAGCAGCTTATGGGGGAAGCAACGGGAGCAGTACTTC.

The gene calls are TRBV20-1 and TRBJ2-1; 10 bases map to TRBD2. In germline, CDR1 is DFQATT, CDR2 SNEGSKA (reference sequence). This CDR3 is 15 amino acids long. The trim removed 2 bases at V and 8 bases at J, leaving 9 bases unmatched. CDR3 amino acids: CSARPSGRAQDEQFF. Here the CDR3 DNA reads TGCAGTGCTAGACCCAGCGGGAGGGCTCAAGATGAGCAGTTCTTC.

The chain links TRBV27 to TRBJ2-3; 9 positions match TRBD1. J gave up 5 bases and V 0 bases, and 3 bases lay outside the gene matches. The germline CDR1 and CDR2 sequences are MNHEY and SMNVEV (reference sequence). The CDR3 is made up of 15 amino acids. The CDR3 loop is CASSLSGTGLDTQYF. CDR3 sequence (DNA): TGTGCCAGCAGTTTATCGGGGACAGGGTTAGATACGCAGTATTTT.

The CDR3 DNA reads as TGTGCCAGCAGCCCGGGACAGCCATTCTCCGGGGAGCTGTTTTTT. It yields the protein CASSPGQPFSGELFF. The genes are TRBV7-9 and TRBJ2-2, with 7 bases matching TRBD1. Per germline, CDR1 SEHNR and CDR2 FQNEAQ (reference sequence). The CDR3 totals 15 residues. V shed 5 bases, J shed 6 bases, and the junction held 9 bases outside the gene matches.

This clonotype appeared a few times. The chain uses TRBV20-1 and TRBJ1-5; no reliable D call. The CDR3 is 12 amino acids. The V gene lost 2 bases and the J gene lost 6 bases, with 8 bases spanning the gap. Per the germline V gene, CDR1 is DFQATT and CDR2 is SNEGSKA (reference sequence). The CDR3 loop is CSARFRGQPQHF. As DNA, the CDR3 is TGCAGTGCTAGATTTCGGGGTCAGCCCCAGCATTTT.

This clonotype was counted many times. CDR3 loop: CASSRGPTNYGYTF. The CDR3, as DNA: TGTGCCAGCTCACGTGGACCGACTAACTATGGCTACACCTTC. The chain recombines TRBV18 with TRBJ1-2; the D is unclear. The CDR3 extends over 14 amino acids. V was trimmed by 4 bases and J by 0 bases, leaving 9 bases between them. Germline assignment: CDR1 KGHSH and CDR2 LQKENI.

This clonotype was detected only a few times. CDR3 sequence reads: CASSYGRTNEKLFF. CDR3 nucleotides: TGTGCCAGCAGTTACGGGCGGACTAATGAAAAACTGTTTTTT. This chain joins TRBV6-2 or TRBV6-3 and TRBJ1-4; D unclear. Germline V gene lookup returns CDR1 MNHEY and CDR2 SVGEGT. The CDR3 extends over 14 amino acids. V was trimmed by 2 bases and J by 2 bases, leaving 6 bases between them.

Only a few counts were recorded for this clonotype. The genes are TRBV10-3 and TRBJ2-5; D tentatively reads TRBD1 or TRBD2 (5 bases each). Trimming stripped 3 bases from V and 4 bases from J, with 12 bases between. Looked up from germline, CDR1 is ENHRY and CDR2 is SYGVKD. The CDR3 covers 14 residues. CDR3 protein: CAISDGTMGETQYF. CDR3 in DNA: TGTGCCATCAGTGACGGGACGATGGGAGAGACCCAGTACTTC.